The 8 T cell receptor beta chains reported below all come from one sample, sequenced in a study of T cell repertoires in cytomegalovirus infection. TCRdb reprocessed the reads with MiXCR, giving one entry per CDR3 protein. The sample consists of approximately 500,000 distinct CDR3 sequences, about 30% of them appearing once. The specimen sequenced was PBMCs. The receptors shown here come from a human donor in good health (CMV status not recorded). Some clones in this sample may be carry-over from other donors' samples.

The chain links TRBV12-3 or TRBV12-4 to TRBJ2-1; TRBD2 matches 10 bases. The CDR3 length is 19 residues. Trimming took 3 bases from V and 2 from J; bases not matched to a gene: 13. The CDR3, as DNA: TGTGCCAGCAGTTTCGAAAGCCTGAGTAGCGGGAGGACCTACAATGAGCAGTTCTTC. It translates to CASSFESLSSGRTYNEQFF.

This clonotype was observed a few times. This chain connects TRBV19 to TRBJ1-2, with 7 bases matching TRBD1. V gave up 6 bases and J gave up 0 bases; unmatched junction bases: 7. Germline assignment: CDR1 LNHDA and CDR2 SQIVND (reference sequence). CDR3 size: 15 residues. The chain's CDR3 is CASRSPGTANYGYTF. In DNA, the CDR3 is TGTGCCAGTAGATCGCCCGGGACAGCTAACTATGGCTACACCTTC.

The V gene is TRBV6-1, the J gene TRBJ1-2, with 7 bases that match TRBD1. The junction had 13 bases not matched to a gene; V was cut back by 5 bases and J by 4 bases. CDR3 size: 16 residues. Looked up from germline, CDR1 is MNHNS and CDR2 is SASEGT. The CDR3 reads CASSSRGLTGTYGYTF. In nucleotides, the CDR3 is TGTGCCAGCAGTTCGAGGGGCCTGACAGGGACCTATGGCTACACCTTC.

In this sample, this clonotype turned up many times. The chain carries TRBV6-1 and TRBJ2-7; D is perhaps TRBD1 (6 bases). The length of the CDR3 is 12 residues. The germline V gene encodes CDR1 MNHNS and CDR2 SASEGT. Trimming took off 6 bases at V and 4 bases at J, with 10 bases between the two ends. CDR3 bases: TGTGCCAGCAGCCTGACAGGTTACGAGCAGTACGTC. Amino acids: CASSLTGYEQYV.

The chain links TRBV2 to TRBJ1-6, with TRBD1 matching over 7 bases. This CDR3 has 16 amino acids. J lost 5 bases, V lost 5 bases, and 9 bases had no gene match. CDR1 is SNHLY, CDR2 FYNNEI, per germline. The CDR3: CASSRDSRRHNSPLHF. CDR3 DNA: TGTGCCAGCAGTCGGGACAGCCGACGACATAATTCACCCCTCCACTTT.

This chain joins TRBV28 and TRBJ2-5, with TRBD1 matching 12 bases. Germline CDR1 and CDR2: MDHEN and SYDVKM. J was trimmed by 4 bases and V by 6 bases; bases with no gene match: 6. The CDR3 is 15 amino acids. CDR3 region: CASSLGTGGPETQYF. In nucleotides, the CDR3 is TGTGCCAGCAGCCTCGGGACAGGGGGCCCAGAGACCCAGTACTTC.

This clonotype was found many times. This rearrangement joins TRBV12-3 or TRBV12-4 to TRBJ1-2; D is undetermined. CDR3 length equals 13 residues. V lost 6 bases and J 7 bases, leaving 15 bases between the germline ends. The CDR3 spells CASSPSGSVGYTF. CDR3 nucleotide sequence: TGTGCCAGCAGCCCATCAGGTTCCGTTGGCTACACCTTC.

This clonotype came up a few times. The DNA for the CDR3 is TGCAGTGCTAATGGACTAGCGGGAGTCTCCTACGAGCAGTACTTC. Its protein product is CSANGLAGVSYEQYF. The V and J genes are TRBV20-1 and TRBJ2-7; 13 nucleotides agree with TRBD2. The CDR3 is 15 amino acids. CDR1 and CDR2 from the germline V gene are DFQATT and SNEGSKA (reference sequence). J was trimmed by 0 bases and V by 4 bases; bases with no gene match: 3.